The clone carrying this T cell receptor beta chain was counted at least ten times. V lost 3 bases and J lost 7, with 12 bases in between. The CDR3 contains 13 residues. The germline CDR1 and CDR2 sequences are KGHSH and LQKENI. This entry comes from a study of beta chain features in type 1 diabetes. Expressed TCRB transcripts were sequenced after all isolated RNA was converted to cDNA. Some clones are missing from TCRdb's copy, which holds only in-frame ones; the method was immunoSEQ multiplex PCR. The sample lists hundreds of thousands of clones, about a sixth occurring once. Sorting based on CD45RO/CCR7/CD25/CD127/CD95/CD27 separated CD4+ naive, central memory, regulatory and stem cell-like memory cells.

The sequencing sample was made of naive CD4+ T cells from blood. The receptor's source is a man younger than 35 in good health. The chain uses TRBV18 and TRBJ1-1; no definite D call. The CDR3 DNA sequence: TGTGCCAGCTCACCGGTGGCAGCGTATGAAGCTTTCTTT. It is translated as CASSPVAAYEAFF.